One and the same sample provided the 3 T cell receptor beta chains below, sequenced in a study of blood T cell repertoires in COVID-19. The assay was immunoSEQ multiplex PCR, and TCRdb's table has in-frame clones only and misses some. The sample includes tens of thousands of clones, roughly 90% of them seen just once. The sample consisted of peripheral blood. These receptors were obtained from a human donor in a cohort sampled during active COVID-19.

This clone was detected once. The chain is built from TRBV6-6 and TRBJ1-5, with 8 bases aligning to TRBD1. Germline V gene data show CDR1 as MNHNY and CDR2 as SVGAGI (reference sequence). Trimming took 2 bases from V and 7 from J; bases not matched to a gene: 4. The CDR3 has 14 amino acids. CDR3 bases: TGTGCCAGCAGTTACCCACAGGGGGACCAGCCCCAGCATTTT. As protein: CASSYPQGDQPQHF.

The V and J genes are TRBV3-1 (or the pseudogene TRBV3-2) and TRBJ1-1; 7 nucleotides line up with TRBD1. Germline lookup yields CDR1 LGHDT and CDR2 YNNKEL (reference sequence). V was pared by 5 bases and J by 5 bases, with 8 bases of the junction left unmatched. CDR3 length: 14 amino acids. CDR3 nucleotide sequence: TGTGCCAGCAGCGTATGGCAGGGGGGAACTGAAGCTTTCTTT. The encoded protein is CASSVWQGGTEAFF.

This clone was detected only once. The chain links TRBV12-3 or TRBV12-4 to TRBJ2-1; no firm D call. The CDR3 contains 11 residues. V was shortened by 2 bases and J by 8 bases, with 4 bases between the two germline ends. CDR3 loop: CASSLIYEQFF. The DNA of the CDR3 is TGTGCCAGCAGTTTAATCTATGAGCAGTTCTTC.